This T cell receptor (beta chain) derives from a study of cytomegalovirus exposure and HLA in healthy donors. Study conclusions and caveats: DRB1 showed the most TCR associations and HLA-C the fewest in a later analysis, as rates varied by HLA locus. The study found most TCR sequences rare, yet found some public TCRs in many donors. A list of 150 or so TCR beta chains associated with cytomegalovirus was given.

With 60 Vbeta and 13 Jbeta primers, the PCR was carried out. Sequencing used immunoSEQ multiplex PCR; TCRdb keeps in-frame clones, though not all of them. The sample includes about 140,000 clones, roughly 80% of them seen just once. Of note for this clone: Antigen specificity is unknown.

V was cut by 11 bases and J by 1 base, with 8 bases left in between. The CDR3 sequence is 11 residues long. Germline V gives CDR1 MDHEN, CDR2 SYDVKM. This chain connects TRBV28 to TRBJ1-1; D ambiguous. The source material was PBMCs. This clonotype was sampled from a female donor in good health and CMV-seronegative. The CDR3 region is CAVRWNTEAFF. CDR3 sequence (DNA): TGTGCCGTCAGATGGAACACTGAAGCTTTCTTT.